This T cell receptor beta chain emerged from a study of T cell responses to AZD1222 COVID-19 vaccine. Points on this clone: Its antigen is not identified.

Assay used: immunoSEQ multiplex PCR; TCRdb lists only in-frame clones, some missing. The top ten hold 1.5% to 2% of the sample, which has about 180,000 clones, about 88% seen once. Study-wide findings and caveats: At baseline, seropositivity was found in only a handful of AZD1222 recipients. Repertoires were obtained only post-peak T cell response.

Per the germline V gene, CDR1 is MNHEY and CDR2 is SVGAGI. V was shortened by 6 bases and J by 8 bases, with 16 bases between the two germline ends. This CDR3 has 14 amino acids. Source: peripheral blood, taken on day 0 of AZD1222 vaccination. This chain connects TRBV6-5 to TRBJ1-4; perhaps TRBD1 as D (5 bases). The clonotype was recovered from an adult in good health. CDR3 sequence (DNA): TGTGCCAGCAGGGCGACAGTAGCCACAGAAAAACTGTTTTTT. Translation: CASRATVATEKLFF.